What follows are 9 T cell receptor beta chains derived from one specimen sequenced in a study of shared clonotypes between healthy human individuals. Using immunoSEQ multiplex PCR, the repertoire was profiled, and TCRdb retains in-frame clones only, with some absent. This table holds 2 million to 3 million clones, approximately 93% found once. Sequenced sample: naive CD4+ T cells from PBMCs. The subset denotes: CD45RA+ positively selected. The receptors were sampled from a man in his late teens or twenties in good health. Some clones in this sample may be carry-over from other donors' samples.

Concerning this clone: Other DNA sequences in the sample encode the same CDR3. The rearrangement uses TRBV9 and TRBJ1-3, with D possibly matching TRBD1 (5 bases). Germline values: CDR1 SGDLS, CDR2 YYNGEE. This CDR3 is 15 amino acids long. V dropped 2 bases and J dropped 0 bases, with 9 bases sitting between them. The CDR3 nucleotides read TGTGCCAGCAGCGTTTTGGGGGGCTCTGGAAACACCATATATTTT. Protein: CASSVLGGSGNTIYF.

This chain links TRBV28 with TRBJ1-3; D perhaps matches TRBD1 (6 bases). V lost 5 bases and J lost 7, with 21 bases in between. Germline-derived CDR1 and CDR2 are MDHEN and SYDVKM. The CDR3 consists of 16 residues. CDR3 DNA sequence: TGTGCCAGCAGTCTCGGGACCAGGGGTCTGTGGAACACCATATATTTT. Amino acids: CASSLGTRGLWNTIYF.

This clone was picked up one time. The rearrangement uses TRBV29-1 and TRBJ1-1; TRBD1 aligns across 7 bases. This CDR3 contains 13 residues. The V gene's germline CDR1 is SQVTM and CDR2 ANQGSEA. J was trimmed by 0 bases and V by 7 bases; bases with no gene match: 5. CDR3 sequence (DNA): TGCAGCGCCAGGGGGGTCATGAACACTGAAGCTTTCTTT. Amino acids: CSARGVMNTEAFF.

This chain joins TRBV7-3 and TRBJ2-7, with 7 positions matching TRBD1. CDR1 is SGHTA and CDR2 is FQGTGA in the germline V gene. With V trimmed by 5 bases and J by 7 bases, 14 bases remained unmatched. The CDR3 sequence is 15 residues long. CDR3 nucleotide sequence: TGTGCCAGCAGCCCCGGGACAGCCAGAATACGGGAGCAGTACTTC. Protein: CASSPGTARIREQYF.

Regarding this clone: This same CDR3 is encoded by further DNA sequences in the sample. V gene TRBV6-1 combines with J gene TRBJ2-7; D remains unclear. The V and J ends lost 8 bases and 4 bases respectively, with 12 bases between them. Per the germline V gene, CDR1 is MNHNS and CDR2 is SASEGT. The CDR3 is made up of 12 amino acids. The CDR3 region is CASSERRYEQYF. The CDR3 DNA is TGTGCCAGCTCGGAGAGAAGGTACGAGCAGTACTTC.

The chain joins TRBV9 to TRBJ1-4, with D tentatively TRBD1 (6 bases). CDR3 length equals 15 residues. V was pared by 6 bases and J by 8 bases, with 20 bases between. The V gene's germline CDR1 is SGDLS and CDR2 YYNGEE. CDR3 in DNA: TGTGCCAGCACCCCGGGGGGCTCCCTGGGGGAAAAACTGTTTTTT. Its translation is CASTPGGSLGEKLFF.

This clone has just one count. The V call is TRBV6-1, the J call TRBJ1-1, with 8 bases matching TRBD1. The V gene end was trimmed by 1 base and the J gene end by 3 bases; junction bases not matched to a gene: 4. CDR3 length: 15 residues. CDR1 is MNHNS, CDR2 SASEGT, per germline. Here the CDR3 DNA reads TGTGCCAGCAGTGAAGGGACAGGGTTTTACACTGAAGCTTTCTTT. Translation: CASSEGTGFYTEAFF.

The CDR3 DNA sequence: TGTGCCAGCAGCTTAACTTTCGGCGGGGACCTCACAGATACGCAGTATTTT. This gives the protein CASSLTFGGDLTDTQYF. This rearrangement joins TRBV7-3 to TRBJ2-3; a weak D match, TRBD2 (6 bases). The CDR3 loop spans 17 amino acids. V lost 0 bases and J lost 2, with 15 bases in between. From germline, CDR1 is SGHTA and CDR2 FQGTGA.

V is TRBV6-5 and J is TRBJ2-2; D may be TRBD2 (5 bases). The CDR3 covers 15 residues. The V gene's germline CDR1 is MNHEY and CDR2 SVGAGI. Deletions cut 2 bases from V and 5 bases from J, with 12 bases between. The DNA of the CDR3 is TGTGCCAGCAGTTACCCACTAGGACCTACCGGGGAGCTGTTTTTT. Encoded protein: CASSYPLGPTGELFF.